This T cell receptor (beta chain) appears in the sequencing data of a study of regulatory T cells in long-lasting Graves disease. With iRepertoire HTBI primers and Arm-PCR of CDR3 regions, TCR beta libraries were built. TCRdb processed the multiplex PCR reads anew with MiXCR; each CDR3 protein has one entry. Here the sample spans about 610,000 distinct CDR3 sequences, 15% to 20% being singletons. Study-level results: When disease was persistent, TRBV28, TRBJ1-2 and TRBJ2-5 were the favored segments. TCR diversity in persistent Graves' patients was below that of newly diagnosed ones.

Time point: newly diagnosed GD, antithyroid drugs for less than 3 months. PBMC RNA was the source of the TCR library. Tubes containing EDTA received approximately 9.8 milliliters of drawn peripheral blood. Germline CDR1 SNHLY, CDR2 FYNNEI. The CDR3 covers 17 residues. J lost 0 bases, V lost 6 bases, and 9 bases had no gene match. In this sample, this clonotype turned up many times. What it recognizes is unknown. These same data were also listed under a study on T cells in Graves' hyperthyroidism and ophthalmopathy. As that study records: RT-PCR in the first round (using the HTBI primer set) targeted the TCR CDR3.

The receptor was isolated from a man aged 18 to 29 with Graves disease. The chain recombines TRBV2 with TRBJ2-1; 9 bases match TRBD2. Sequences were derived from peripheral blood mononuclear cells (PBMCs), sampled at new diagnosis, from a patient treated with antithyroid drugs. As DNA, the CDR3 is TGTGCCAGCAGGGGGATTGCGGGGGGGAGCTCCTACAATGAGCAGTTCTTC. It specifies CASRGIAGGSSYNEQFF. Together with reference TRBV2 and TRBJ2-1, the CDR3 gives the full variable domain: EPEVTQTPSHQVTQMGQEVILRCVPISNHLYFYWYRQILGQKVEFLVSFYNNEISEKSEIFDDQFSVERPDGSNFTLKIRSTKLEDSAMYFCASRGIAGGSSYNEQFFGPGTRLTVL.